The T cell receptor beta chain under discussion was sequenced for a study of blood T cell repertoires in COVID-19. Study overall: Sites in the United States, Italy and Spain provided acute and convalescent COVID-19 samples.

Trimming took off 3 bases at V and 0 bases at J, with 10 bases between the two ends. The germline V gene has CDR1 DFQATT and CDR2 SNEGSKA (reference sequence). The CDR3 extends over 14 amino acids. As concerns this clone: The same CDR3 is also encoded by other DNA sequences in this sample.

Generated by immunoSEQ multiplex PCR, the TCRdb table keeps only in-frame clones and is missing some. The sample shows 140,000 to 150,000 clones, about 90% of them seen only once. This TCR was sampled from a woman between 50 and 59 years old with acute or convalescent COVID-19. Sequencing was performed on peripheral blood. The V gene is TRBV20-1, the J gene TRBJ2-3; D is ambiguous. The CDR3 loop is CSASASGSTDTQYF. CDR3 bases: TGCAGTGCTAGTGCTAGTGGGAGCACAGATACGCAGTATTTT.